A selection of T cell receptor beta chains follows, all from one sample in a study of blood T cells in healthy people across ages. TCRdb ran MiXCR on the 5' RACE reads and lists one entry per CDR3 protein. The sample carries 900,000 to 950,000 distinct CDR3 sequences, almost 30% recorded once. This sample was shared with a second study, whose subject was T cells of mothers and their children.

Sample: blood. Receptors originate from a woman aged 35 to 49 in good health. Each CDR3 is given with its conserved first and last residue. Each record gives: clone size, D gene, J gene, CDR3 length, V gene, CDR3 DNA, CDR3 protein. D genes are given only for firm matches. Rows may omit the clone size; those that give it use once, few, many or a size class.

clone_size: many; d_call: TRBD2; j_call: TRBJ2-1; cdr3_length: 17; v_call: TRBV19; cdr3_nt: TGTGCCAGTAGTCTAAGCTTAGCGGGGCGCTCCTACAATGAGCAGTTCTTC; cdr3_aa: CASSLSLAGRSYNEQFF
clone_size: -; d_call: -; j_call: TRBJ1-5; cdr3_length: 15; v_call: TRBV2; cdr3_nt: TGTGCCAGCAGGCAGGACACTTTCAGCAATCAGCCCCAGCATTTT; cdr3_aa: CASRQDTFSNQPQHF
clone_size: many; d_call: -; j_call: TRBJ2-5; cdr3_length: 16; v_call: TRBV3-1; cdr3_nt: TGTGCCAGCAGCCACCCGGGGGTGAGTCCCCTAGAGACCCAGTACTTC; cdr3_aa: CASSHPGVSPLETQYF
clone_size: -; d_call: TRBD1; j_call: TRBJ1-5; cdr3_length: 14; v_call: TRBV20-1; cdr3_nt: TGCAGTGCTAGACGACAGGGGGCCAATCAGCCCCAGCATTTT; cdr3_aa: CSARRQGANQPQHF
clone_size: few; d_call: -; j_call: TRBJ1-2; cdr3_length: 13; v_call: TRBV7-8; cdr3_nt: TGTGCCAGCAGCCAGACACGTAACTATGGCTACACCTTC; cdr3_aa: CASSQTRNYGYTF
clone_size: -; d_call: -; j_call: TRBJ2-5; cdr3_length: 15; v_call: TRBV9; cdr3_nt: TGTGCCAGCAGCGGCCGGGACGGCATCTCAAATGAGCAGTACTTC; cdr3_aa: CASSGRDGISNEQYF
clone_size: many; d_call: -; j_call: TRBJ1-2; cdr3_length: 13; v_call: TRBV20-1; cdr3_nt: TGCAGTGCTAGGGGGGACGCAAGCTATGGCTACACCTTC; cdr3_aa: CSARGDASYGYTF
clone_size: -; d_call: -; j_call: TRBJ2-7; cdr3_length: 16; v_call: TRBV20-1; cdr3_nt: TGCAGTGCTAGAGATCTCGGCGGGACCAGCTCCTACGAGCAGTACTTC; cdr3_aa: CSARDLGGTSSYEQYF
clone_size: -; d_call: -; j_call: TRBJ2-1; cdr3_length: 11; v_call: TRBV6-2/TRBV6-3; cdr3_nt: TGTGCCAGCAGGTCGGCGGATGAGCAGTTCTTC; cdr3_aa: CASRSADEQFF
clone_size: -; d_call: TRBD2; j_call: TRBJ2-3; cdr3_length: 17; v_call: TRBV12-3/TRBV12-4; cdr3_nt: TGTGCCAGCTCCCCTTCCGGGGGACTAGTCCGGGGAGATACGCAGTATTTT; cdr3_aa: CASSPSGGLVRGDTQYF
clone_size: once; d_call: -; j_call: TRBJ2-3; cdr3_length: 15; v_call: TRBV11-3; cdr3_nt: TGTGCCAGCAGCTTAGGAGGGTCGATAGGGGATACGCAGTATTTT; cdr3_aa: CASSLGGSIGDTQYF
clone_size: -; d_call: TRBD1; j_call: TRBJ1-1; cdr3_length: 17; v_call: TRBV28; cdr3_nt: TGTGCCAGCAGTCCTCCCCGACAGGGAATGCAGGTCACTGAAGCTTTCTTT; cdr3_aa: CASSPPRQGMQVTEAFF
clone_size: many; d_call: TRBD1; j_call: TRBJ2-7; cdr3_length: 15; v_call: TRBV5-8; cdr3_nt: TGTGCCAGCAGCTTGGGACAGGGGAGGACCTACGAGCAGTACTTC; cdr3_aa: CASSLGQGRTYEQYF
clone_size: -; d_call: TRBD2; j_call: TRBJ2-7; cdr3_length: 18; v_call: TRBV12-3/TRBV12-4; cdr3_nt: TGTGCCAGCAGTTATGGGGGGGGGACTAGCGGGTTGTCCTACGAGCAGTACTTC; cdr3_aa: CASSYGGGTSGLSYEQYF
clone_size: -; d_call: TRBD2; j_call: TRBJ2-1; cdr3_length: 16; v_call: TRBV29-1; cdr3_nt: TGCAGCGTTGAAGGGGGGGGAGGGGTAGCCTACAATGAGCAGTTCTTC; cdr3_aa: CSVEGGGGVAYNEQFF
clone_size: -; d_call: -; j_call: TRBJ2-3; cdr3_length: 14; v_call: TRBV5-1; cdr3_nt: TGCGCCAGCACCCAACGGGGGGCTAAAGATACGCAGTATTTT; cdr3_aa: CASTQRGAKDTQYF
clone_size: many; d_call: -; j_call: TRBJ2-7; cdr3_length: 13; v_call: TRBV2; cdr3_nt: TGTGCCAGCAGTGGCGCGTCCCTCTACGAGCAGTACTTC; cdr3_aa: CASSGASLYEQYF
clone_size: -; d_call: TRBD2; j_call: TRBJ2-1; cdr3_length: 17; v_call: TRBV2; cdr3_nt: TGTGCCAGCACCAAGGGGGCTAGCGGGGGACCCTACAATGAGCAGTTCTTC; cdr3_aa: CASTKGASGGPYNEQFF
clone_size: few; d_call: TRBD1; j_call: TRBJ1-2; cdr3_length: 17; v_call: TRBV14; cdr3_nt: TGTGCCAGCAGCCCGGTCGGAGGGACAGCGACTAACTATGGCTACACCTTC; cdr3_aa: CASSPVGGTATNYGYTF
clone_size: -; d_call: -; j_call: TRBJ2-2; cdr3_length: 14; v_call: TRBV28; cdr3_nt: TGTGCCAGCAGTTTGGCCTCTCTCACCGGGGAGCTGTTTTTT; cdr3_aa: CASSLASLTGELFF
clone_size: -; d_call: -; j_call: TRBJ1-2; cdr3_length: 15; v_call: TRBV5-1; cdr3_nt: TGCGCCAGCAGCTTGTCCGGCCCCGAGATATATGGCTACACCTTC; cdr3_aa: CASSLSGPEIYGYTF
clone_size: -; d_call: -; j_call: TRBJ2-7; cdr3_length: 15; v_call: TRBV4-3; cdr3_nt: TGCGCCAGCAGCCGGTCCAGGGGGGACTTGTACGAGCAGTACTTC; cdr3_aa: CASSRSRGDLYEQYF
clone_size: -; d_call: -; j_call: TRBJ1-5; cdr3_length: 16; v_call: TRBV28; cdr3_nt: TGTGCCAGCAGTTTAGGAGGGGTGGCTAGCAATCAGCCCCAGCATTTT; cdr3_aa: CASSLGGVASNQPQHF
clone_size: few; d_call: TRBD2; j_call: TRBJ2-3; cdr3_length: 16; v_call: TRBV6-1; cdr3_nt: TGTGCCAGCACCTCCTGGACTAGCGGTAGCACAGATACGCAGTATTTT; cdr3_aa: CASTSWTSGSTDTQYF
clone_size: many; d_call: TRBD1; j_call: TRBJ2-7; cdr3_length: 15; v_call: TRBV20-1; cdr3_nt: TGCAGTGCTAGAAGGGGATGGGACAGAAGTTACGAGCAGTACTTC; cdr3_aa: CSARRGWDRSYEQYF
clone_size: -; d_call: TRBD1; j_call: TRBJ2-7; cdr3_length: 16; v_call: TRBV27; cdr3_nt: TGTGCCAGCAGTCCCCTGGGTGGGACAGGGGCCTACGAGCAGTACTTC; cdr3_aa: CASSPLGGTGAYEQYF
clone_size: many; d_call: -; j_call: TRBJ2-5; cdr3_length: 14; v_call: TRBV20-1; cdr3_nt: TGCAGTGCTAGAGACAGGGAAGTTAAGGGGACCCAGTACTTC; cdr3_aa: CSARDREVKGTQYF
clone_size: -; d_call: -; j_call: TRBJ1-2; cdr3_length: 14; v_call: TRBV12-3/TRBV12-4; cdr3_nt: TGTGCCAGCAGTTTCACAGACAGGAGCTATGGCTACACCTTC; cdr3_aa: CASSFTDRSYGYTF
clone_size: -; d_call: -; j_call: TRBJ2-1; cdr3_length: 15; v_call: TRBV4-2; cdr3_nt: TGTGCCAGCAGCCAAGCGGCCCCAGGGGCTGGCGAGCAGTTCTTC; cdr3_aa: CASSQAAPGAGEQFF
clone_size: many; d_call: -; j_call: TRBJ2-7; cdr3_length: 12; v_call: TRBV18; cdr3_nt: TGTGCCAGCAGCCCCAGCTCCTACGAGCAGTACTTC; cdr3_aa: CASSPSSYEQYF
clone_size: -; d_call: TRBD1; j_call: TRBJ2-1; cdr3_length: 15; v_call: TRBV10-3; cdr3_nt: TGTGCCATCAGCCTCGGGACAGGAAGGGACAATGAGCAGTTCTTC; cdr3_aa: CAISLGTGRDNEQFF
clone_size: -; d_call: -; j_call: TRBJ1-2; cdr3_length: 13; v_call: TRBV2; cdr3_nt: TGTGCCAGCAGCGCCGGGACACCGGACGGCTACACCTTC; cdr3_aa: CASSAGTPDGYTF
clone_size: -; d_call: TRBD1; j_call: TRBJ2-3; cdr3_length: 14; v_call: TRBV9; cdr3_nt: TGTGCCAGCAGCCTCCCGAGGACAGGCGATACGCAGTATTTT; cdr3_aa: CASSLPRTGDTQYF
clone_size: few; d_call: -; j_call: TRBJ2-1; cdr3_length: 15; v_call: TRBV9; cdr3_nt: TGTGCCAGCAGCCGCGGAGGTAGCTCCCACAATGAGCAGTTCTTC; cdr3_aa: CASSRGGSSHNEQFF
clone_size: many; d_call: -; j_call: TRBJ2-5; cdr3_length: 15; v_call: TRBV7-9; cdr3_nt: TGTGCCAGCAGCTTAGGGACAGTATTGCGAGAGACCCAGTACTTC; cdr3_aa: CASSLGTVLRETQYF
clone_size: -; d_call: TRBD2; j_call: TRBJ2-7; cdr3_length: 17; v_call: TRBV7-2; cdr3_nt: TGTGCCAGCAGCTTAGTAGCGGGAGGGCCTCCGGGCTACGAGCAGTACTTC; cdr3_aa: CASSLVAGGPPGYEQYF
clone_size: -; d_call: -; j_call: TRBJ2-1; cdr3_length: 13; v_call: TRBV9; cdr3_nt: TGTGCCAGCAGCGTAGGGAATTACAATGGGCAGTTCTTC; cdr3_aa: CASSVGNYNGQFF
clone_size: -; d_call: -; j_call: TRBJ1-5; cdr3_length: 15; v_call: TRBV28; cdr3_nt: TGTGCCAGCAGTTTTAAGGATAGGAGGGGTCAGCCCCAGCATTTT; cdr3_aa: CASSFKDRRGQPQHF
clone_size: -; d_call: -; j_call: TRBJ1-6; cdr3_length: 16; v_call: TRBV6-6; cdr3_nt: TGTGCCAGCAGTTACTTGCCGGTCGCCTATAATTCACCCCTCCACTTT; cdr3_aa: CASSYLPVAYNSPLHF
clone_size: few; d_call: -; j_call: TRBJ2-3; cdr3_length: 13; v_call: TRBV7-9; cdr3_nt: TGTGCCAGCAGCCCCGGGACAACCGGTACGCAGTATTTT; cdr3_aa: CASSPGTTGTQYF
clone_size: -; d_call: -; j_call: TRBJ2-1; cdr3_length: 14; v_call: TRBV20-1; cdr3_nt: TGCAGTGCTAGAGATGGAGGTTTAGGCTCCGAGCAGTTCTTC; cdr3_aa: CSARDGGLGSEQFF
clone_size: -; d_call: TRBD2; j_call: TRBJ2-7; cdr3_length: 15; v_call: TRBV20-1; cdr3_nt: TGCAGTGCTAGACTGCCCAGCGGGGGACCCTACGAGCAGTACTTC; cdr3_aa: CSARLPSGGPYEQYF
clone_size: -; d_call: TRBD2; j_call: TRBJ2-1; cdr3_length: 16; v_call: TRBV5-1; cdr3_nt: TGCGCCAGCAGCTTAGCGGGGGGGACCTTCTACAATGAGCAGTTCTTC; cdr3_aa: CASSLAGGTFYNEQFF
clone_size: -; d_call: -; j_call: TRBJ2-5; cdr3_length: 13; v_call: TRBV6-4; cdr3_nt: TGTGCCAGCAGTGAGGGCCCGGGGGAGACCCAGTACTTC; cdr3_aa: CASSEGPGETQYF
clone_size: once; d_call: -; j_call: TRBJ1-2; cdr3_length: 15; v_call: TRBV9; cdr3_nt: TGTGCCAGCAGCGTAGACGGCAGCGAAAACTATGGCTACACCTTC; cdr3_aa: CASSVDGSENYGYTF
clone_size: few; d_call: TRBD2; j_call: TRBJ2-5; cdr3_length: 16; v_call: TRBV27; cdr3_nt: TGTGCCAGCAGTTCCTTCACCCGGGGGGGATTGGAGACCCAGTACTTC; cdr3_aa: CASSSFTRGGLETQYF
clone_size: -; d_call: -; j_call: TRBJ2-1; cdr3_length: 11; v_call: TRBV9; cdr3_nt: TGTGCCAGCAGCGGTGGGCAGGAGCAGTTCTTC; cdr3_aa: CASSGGQEQFF
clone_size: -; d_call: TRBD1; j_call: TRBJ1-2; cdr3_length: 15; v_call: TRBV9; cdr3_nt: TGTGCCAGCAGCGTAGGCGGACAGGGTTTCGATGGCTACACCTTC; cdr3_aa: CASSVGGQGFDGYTF
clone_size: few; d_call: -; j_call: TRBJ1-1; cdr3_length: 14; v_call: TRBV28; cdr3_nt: TGTGCCAGCACCCAGGTGGGGTCGGGGACGCAGGCTTTCTTT; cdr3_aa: CASTQVGSGTQAFF